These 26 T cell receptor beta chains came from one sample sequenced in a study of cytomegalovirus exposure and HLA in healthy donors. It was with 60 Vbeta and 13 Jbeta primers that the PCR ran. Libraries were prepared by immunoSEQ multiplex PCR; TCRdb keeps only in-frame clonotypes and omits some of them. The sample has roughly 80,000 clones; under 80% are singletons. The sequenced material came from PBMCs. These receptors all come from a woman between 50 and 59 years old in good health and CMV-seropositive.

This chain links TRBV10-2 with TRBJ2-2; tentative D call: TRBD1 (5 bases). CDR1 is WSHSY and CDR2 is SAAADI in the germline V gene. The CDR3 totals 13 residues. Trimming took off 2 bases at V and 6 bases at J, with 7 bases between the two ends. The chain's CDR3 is CASSERGAGELFF. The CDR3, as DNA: TGCGCCAGCAGTGAGAGGGGTGCCGGGGAGCTGTTTTTT.

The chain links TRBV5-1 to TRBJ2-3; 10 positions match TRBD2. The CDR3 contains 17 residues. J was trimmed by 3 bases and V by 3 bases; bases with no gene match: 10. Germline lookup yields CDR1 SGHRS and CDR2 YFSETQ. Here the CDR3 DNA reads TGCGCCAGCAGCTCATTCCCCGGGACTAGCGATACAGATACGCAGTATTTT. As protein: CASSSFPGTSDTDTQYF.

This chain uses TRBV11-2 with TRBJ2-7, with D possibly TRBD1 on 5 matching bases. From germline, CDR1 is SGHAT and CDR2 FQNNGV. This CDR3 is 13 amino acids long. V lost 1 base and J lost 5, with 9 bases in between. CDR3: CASSLGRRDEQYF. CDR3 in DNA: TGTGCCAGCAGCTTAGGGCGCAGGGACGAGCAGTACTTC.

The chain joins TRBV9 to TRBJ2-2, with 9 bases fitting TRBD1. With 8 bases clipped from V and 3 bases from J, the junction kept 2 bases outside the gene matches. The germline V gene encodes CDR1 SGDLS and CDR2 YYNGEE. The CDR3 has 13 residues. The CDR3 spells CASRTGDTGELFF. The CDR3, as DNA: TGTGCCAGTCGGACAGGGGACACCGGGGAGCTGTTTTTT. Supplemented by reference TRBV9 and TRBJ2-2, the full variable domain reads DSGVTQTPKHLITATGQRVTLRCSPRSGDLSVYWYQQSLDQGLQFLIQYYNGEERAKGNILERFSAQQFPDLHSELNLSSLELGDSALYFCASRTGDTGELFFGEGSRLTVL.

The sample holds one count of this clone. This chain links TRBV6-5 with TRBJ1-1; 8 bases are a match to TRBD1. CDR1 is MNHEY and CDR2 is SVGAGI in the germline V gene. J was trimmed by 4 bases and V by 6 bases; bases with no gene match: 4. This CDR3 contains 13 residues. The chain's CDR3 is CASRSQGGTEAFF. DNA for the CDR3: TGTGCCAGCAGATCACAGGGGGGCACTGAAGCTTTCTTT.

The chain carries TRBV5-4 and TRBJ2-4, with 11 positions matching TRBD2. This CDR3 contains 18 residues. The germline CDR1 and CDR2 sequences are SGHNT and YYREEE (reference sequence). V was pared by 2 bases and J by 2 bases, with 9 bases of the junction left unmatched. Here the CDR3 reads CASSFGVSGGATKNIQYF. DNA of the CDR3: TGTGCCAGCAGCTTTGGGGTTAGCGGGGGGGCTACCAAAAACATTCAGTACTTC.

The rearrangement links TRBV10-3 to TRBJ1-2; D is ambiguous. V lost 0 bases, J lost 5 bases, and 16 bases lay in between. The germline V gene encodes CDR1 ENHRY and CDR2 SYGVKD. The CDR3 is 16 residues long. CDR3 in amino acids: CAISESGQVGDYGYTF. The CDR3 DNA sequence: TGTGCCATCAGTGAGTCGGGTCAAGTCGGGGATTATGGCTACACCTTC.

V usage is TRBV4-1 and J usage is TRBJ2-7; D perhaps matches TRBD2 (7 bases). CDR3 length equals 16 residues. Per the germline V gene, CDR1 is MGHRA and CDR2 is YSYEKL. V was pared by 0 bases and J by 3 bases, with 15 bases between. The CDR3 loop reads CASSQDAGAEYYEQYF. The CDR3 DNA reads TGCGCCAGCAGCCAAGATGCGGGGGCTGAGTACTACGAGCAGTACTTC.

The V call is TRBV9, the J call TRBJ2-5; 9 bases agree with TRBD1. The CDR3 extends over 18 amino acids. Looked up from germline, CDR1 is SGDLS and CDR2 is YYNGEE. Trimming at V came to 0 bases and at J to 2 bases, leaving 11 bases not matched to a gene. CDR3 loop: CASSVAPLPGQGQETQYF. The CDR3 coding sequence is TGTGCCAGCAGCGTAGCCCCTCTCCCGGGACAGGGACAAGAGACCCAGTACTTC.

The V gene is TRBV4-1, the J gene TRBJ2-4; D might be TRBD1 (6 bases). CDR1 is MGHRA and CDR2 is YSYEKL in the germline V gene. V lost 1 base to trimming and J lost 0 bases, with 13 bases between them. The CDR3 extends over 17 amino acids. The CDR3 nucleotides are TGCGCCAGCAGCCAAGTAGGGGGATCTATAGCCAAAAACATTCAGTACTTC. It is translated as CASSQVGGSIAKNIQYF.

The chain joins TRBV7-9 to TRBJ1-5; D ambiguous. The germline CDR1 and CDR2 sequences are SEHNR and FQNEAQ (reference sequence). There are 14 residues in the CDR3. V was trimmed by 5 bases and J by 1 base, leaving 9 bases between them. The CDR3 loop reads CASSPGGSNQPQHF. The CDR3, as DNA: TGTGCCAGCAGCCCGGGAGGGAGCAATCAGCCCCAGCATTTT.

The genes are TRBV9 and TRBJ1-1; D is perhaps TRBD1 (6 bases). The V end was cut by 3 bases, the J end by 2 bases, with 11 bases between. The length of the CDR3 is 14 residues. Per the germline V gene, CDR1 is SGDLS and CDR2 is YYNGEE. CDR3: CASSGGGPNTEAFF. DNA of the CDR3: TGTGCCAGCAGCGGAGGGGGTCCAAACACTGAAGCTTTCTTT.

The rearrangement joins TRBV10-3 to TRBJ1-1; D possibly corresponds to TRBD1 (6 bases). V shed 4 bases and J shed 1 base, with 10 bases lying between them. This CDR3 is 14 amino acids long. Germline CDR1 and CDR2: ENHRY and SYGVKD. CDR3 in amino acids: CAISVETGNTEAFF. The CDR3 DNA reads TGTGCCATCAGTGTAGAGACAGGGAACACTGAAGCTTTCTTT.

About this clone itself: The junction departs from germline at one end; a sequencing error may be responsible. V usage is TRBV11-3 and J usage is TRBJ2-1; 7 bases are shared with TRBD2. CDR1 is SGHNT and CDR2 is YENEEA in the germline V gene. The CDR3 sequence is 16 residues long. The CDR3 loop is CASSIEAGVGYNEQFF. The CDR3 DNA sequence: TGTGCCAGCAGCATAGAGGCGGGGGTAGGATACAATGAGCAGTTCTTC.

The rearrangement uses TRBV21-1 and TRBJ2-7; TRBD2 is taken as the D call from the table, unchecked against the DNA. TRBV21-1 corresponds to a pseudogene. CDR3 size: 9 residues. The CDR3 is CASSTLIHV. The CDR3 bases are TGTGCCAGCAGCACCCTAATTCACGTC.

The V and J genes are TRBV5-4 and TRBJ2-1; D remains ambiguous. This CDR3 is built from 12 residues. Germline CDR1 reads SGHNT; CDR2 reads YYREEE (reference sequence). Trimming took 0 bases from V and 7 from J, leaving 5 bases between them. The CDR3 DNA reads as TGTGCCAGCAGCTTGGCCCTTAATGAGCAGTTCTTC. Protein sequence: CASSLALNEQFF.

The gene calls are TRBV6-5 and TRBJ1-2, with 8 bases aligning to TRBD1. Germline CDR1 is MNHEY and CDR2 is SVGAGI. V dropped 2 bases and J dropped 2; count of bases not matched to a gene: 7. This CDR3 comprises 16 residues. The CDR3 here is CASSYRTGRKNYGYTF. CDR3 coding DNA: TGTGCCAGCAGTTACAGGACAGGGAGGAAAAACTATGGCTACACCTTC.

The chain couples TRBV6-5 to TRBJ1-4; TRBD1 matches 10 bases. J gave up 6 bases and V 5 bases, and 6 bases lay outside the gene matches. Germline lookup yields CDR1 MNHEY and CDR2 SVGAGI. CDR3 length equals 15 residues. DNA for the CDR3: TGTGCCAGCAGTGTAACCGGGACAGGGGATGAAAAACTGTTTTTT. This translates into CASSVTGTGDEKLFF.

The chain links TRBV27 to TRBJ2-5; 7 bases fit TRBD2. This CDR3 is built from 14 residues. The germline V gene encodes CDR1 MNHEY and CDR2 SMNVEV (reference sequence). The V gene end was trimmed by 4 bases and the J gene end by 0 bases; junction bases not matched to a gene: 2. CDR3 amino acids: CASSWGGDQETQYF. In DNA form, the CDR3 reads TGTGCCAGCAGTTGGGGGGGGGACCAAGAGACCCAGTACTTC.

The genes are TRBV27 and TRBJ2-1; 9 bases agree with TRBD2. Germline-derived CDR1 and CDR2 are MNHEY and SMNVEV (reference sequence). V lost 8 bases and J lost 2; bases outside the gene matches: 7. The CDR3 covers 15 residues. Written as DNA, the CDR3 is TGTGCCAGCGGTCTAGCGGGGACCCCCTACAATGAGCAGTTCTTC. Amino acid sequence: CASGLAGTPYNEQFF.

CDR3 sequence (DNA): TGTGCCAGCAGTGAAGGGGTGGCCGGGGAGACCCAGTACTTC. Translation: CASSEGVAGETQYF. V and J are TRBV6-1 and TRBJ2-5; no clear D. This CDR3 is built from 14 residues. V lost 1 base to trimming and J lost 5 bases, with 11 bases between them. CDR1 is MNHNS, CDR2 SASEGT, per germline.

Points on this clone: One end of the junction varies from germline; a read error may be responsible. This CDR3 reads CVSNARGRNEQFF. The CDR3 coding sequence is TGTGTCAGTAACGCGAGGGGGCGAAATGAGCAGTTCTTC. V usage is TRBV19 and J usage is TRBJ2-1; 7 bases are shared with TRBD1. Germline V lookup: CDR1 LNHDA, CDR2 SQIVND (reference sequence). This CDR3 region has 13 residues.

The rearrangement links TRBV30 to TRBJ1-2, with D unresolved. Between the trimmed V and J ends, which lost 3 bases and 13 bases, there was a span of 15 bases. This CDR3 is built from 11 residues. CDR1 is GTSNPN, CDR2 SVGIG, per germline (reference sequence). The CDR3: CAWSLVQVPTF. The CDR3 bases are TGTGCCTGGAGCTTGGTGCAGGTTCCCACCTTC.

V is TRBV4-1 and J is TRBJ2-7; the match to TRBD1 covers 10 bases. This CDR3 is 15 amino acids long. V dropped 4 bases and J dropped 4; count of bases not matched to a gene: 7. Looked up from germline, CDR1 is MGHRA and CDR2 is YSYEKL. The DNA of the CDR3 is TGCGCCAGCAGCCTAGGGACAGGGGTAGGATACGAGCAGTACGTC. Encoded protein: CASSLGTGVGYEQYV.

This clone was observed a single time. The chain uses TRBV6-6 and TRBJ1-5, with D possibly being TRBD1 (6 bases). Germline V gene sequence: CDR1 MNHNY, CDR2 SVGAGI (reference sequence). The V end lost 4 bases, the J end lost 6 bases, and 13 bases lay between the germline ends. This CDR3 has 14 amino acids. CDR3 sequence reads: CASSSGTSGQPQHF. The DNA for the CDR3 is TGTGCCAGCAGTTCCGGGACATCGGGTCAGCCCCAGCATTTT.

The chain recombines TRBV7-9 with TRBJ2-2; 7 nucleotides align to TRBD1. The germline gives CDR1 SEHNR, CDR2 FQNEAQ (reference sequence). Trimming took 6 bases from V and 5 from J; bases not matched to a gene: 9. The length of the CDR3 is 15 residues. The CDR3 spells CASSRTGARTGELFF. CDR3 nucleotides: TGTGCCAGCAGTCGAACAGGGGCCAGGACCGGGGAGCTGTTTTTT.